This T cell receptor beta chain was observed in a study of OX40 agonist ivuxolimab in advanced cancers. Regarding the study as a whole: Dosing at 0.1 to 3.0 mg/kg was accompanied by clonal expansion of CD4+ and CD8+ blood T cells by week 6. Antigen specificity remained undetermined for the expanded peripheral T cells. CD4+ T cells averaged fewer expanded clones than CD8+ T cells.

The CDR3 contains 14 residues. Per germline, CDR1 SGHTA and CDR2 FQGTGA. V lost 5 bases and J lost 4; bases outside the gene matches: 7. In regard to this clone: Its antigen is unknown.

Measured with immunoSEQ multiplex PCR; TCRdb has only the in-frame clones, and not every one. Seen here are under 80,000 clones, around nine tenths observed once, and the top ten hold under 0.85%. This chain links TRBV7-3 with TRBJ2-5; 7 bases align to TRBD1. The TCR originated in an adult with an advanced solid tumor such as melanoma, head and neck, liver or kidney cancer. Sequenced material: CD4+ or CD8+ T cells sorted from blood, taken in a trial of the OX40 agonist ivuxolimab. In DNA form, the CDR3 reads TGTGCCAGCAGCCCAACTAGGGGGCTAGAGACCCAGTACTTC. Its translation is CASSPTRGLETQYF.